The entry below describes one T cell receptor (beta chain). The data were taken from a study of T-cell reconstitution after alpha-beta-depleted transplantation in children. Unique molecular identifiers were used to barcode this TCRbeta library. TCRdb re-derived calls from the PCR reads in MiXCR, one entry per CDR3 protein. The table lists about a million distinct CDR3 sequences, 25% to 30% of them singletons. Per germline, CDR1 LNHNV and CDR2 YYDKDF (reference sequence). With 1 base clipped from V and 9 bases from J, the junction kept 3 bases outside the gene matches. The CDR3 is 12 residues long. Sequencing used PBMCs, mostly from graft donor cells, obtained 360 days after TCRalphabeta/CD19-depleted stem cell transplant. The receptor was isolated from a boy in the first two years of life who had a stem cell transplant for SCID, so the T cells may come from the graft donor. This chain uses TRBV15 with TRBJ2-7; 7 nucleotides match TRBD2. The CDR3 protein is CATSRVGGLQYF. For the CDR3, the DNA is TGTGCCACCAGCAGAGTGGGGGGGTTGCAGTACTTC.